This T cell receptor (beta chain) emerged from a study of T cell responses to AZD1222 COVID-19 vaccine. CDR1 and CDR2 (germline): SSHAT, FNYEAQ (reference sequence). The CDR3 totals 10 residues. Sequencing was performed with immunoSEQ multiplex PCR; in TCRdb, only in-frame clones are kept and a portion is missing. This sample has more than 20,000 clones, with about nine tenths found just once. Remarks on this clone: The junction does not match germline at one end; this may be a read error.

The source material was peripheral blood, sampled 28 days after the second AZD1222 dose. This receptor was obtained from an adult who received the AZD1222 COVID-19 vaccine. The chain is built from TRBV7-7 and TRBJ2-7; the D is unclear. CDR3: CASRSYEQYF. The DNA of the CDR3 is TGTGCTAGCAGGTCTTACGAGCAGTACTTC. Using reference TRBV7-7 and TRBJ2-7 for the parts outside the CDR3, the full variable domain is GAGVSQSPRYKVTKRGQDVTLRCDPISSHATLYWYQQALGQGPEFLTYFNYEAQPDKSGLPSDRFSAERPEGSISTLTIQRTEQRDSAMYRCASRSYEQYFGPGTRLTVT.